These 30 T cell receptor beta chains were all obtained from the same sample, sequenced in a study of beta chain features in type 1 diabetes. Findings and limits, study-wide: When Type 1 diabetes patients were examined, their TCRB CDR3s proved moderately but significantly shorter in all four CD4+ subsets.

Which antigens these TCRs recognize remains unknown. All of the isolated RNA was reverse transcribed, so expressed TCRB transcripts were sequenced. The assay was immunoSEQ multiplex PCR, and TCRdb's table has in-frame clones only and misses some. The repertoire holds 600,000 to 750,000 clones, roughly 12% seen once, with about 0.11% in the top ten. The sample taken for sequencing was naive CD4+ T cells from blood. All receptors derive from a man in his thirties or forties with type 1 diabetes.

This clone has more than one count but fewer than ten. This rearrangement joins TRBV29-1 to TRBJ2-1; 11 bases are shared with TRBD1. The germline gives CDR1 SQVTM, CDR2 ANQGSEA. CDR3 length: 14 amino acids. Unmatched junction bases numbered 3, after V lost 6 bases and J lost 2 bases. In nucleotides, the CDR3 is TGCAGCGTCCAGGGACAGGGGGCCTACAATGAGCAGTTCTTC. It is translated as CSVQGQGAYNEQFF.

The chain recombines TRBV19 with TRBJ2-5, with TRBD1 matching 7 bases. This CDR3 spans 14 amino acids. V shed 8 bases and J 2 bases; nucleotides not matched to a gene: 8. Germline CDR1 LNHDA, CDR2 SQIVND (reference sequence). The CDR3 loop is CASSPGQTQETQYF. The CDR3 region has the DNA TGTGCCAGTTCCCCGGGACAGACTCAAGAGACCCAGTACTTC.

The sample holds a few counts of this clone. This chain uses TRBV4-3 with TRBJ2-3, with 9 bases matching TRBD2. Per the germline V gene, CDR1 is LGHNA and CDR2 is YSLEER. V shed 4 bases, J shed 4 bases, and the junction held 12 bases outside the gene matches. This CDR3 contains 17 residues. CDR3 DNA: TGCGCCAGCAGCCGAGGTCGGGCTAGCGGGGAATCAGATACGCAGTATTTT. It yields the protein CASSRGRASGESDTQYF.

V gene TRBV7-3 combines with J gene TRBJ2-3; 9 bases fit TRBD2. The CDR3 spans 16 residues. V was clipped by 5 bases and J by 5 bases; unmatched bases: 11. CDR1 is SGHTA, CDR2 FQGTGA, per germline. The CDR3 protein is CASSLPGSGGRDTQYF. DNA for the CDR3: TGTGCCAGCAGCCTCCCGGGGAGCGGGGGGAGAGATACGCAGTATTTT.

The genes are TRBV5-4 and TRBJ1-4, with a weak D call TRBD1 (5 bases). In germline, CDR1 is SGHNT, CDR2 YYREEE (reference sequence). CDR3 length: 15 residues. V dropped 10 bases and J dropped 5 bases, with 21 bases sitting between them. For the CDR3, the DNA is TGTGCCCTGTCGGACCACAACAGGCTAAATGAAAAACTGTTTTTT. As protein: CALSDHNRLNEKLFF.

The rearrangement joins TRBV28 to TRBJ2-2; TRBD2 is a possible D gene (5 bases). Germline-derived CDR1 and CDR2 are MDHEN and SYDVKM. V was pared by 9 bases and J by 4 bases, with 15 bases between. The CDR3 totals 14 residues. The CDR3 here is CASQGGLATGELFF. The CDR3 bases are TGTGCCAGTCAAGGAGGTTTAGCCACCGGGGAGCTGTTTTTT.

The rearrangement joins TRBV6-1 to TRBJ1-6, with D hard to call. With 6 bases removed from V and 10 bases from J, the gap between germline ends came to 13 bases. The CDR3 spans 13 residues. Germline CDR1 and CDR2: MNHNS and SASEGT. The CDR3 reads CASRDAPGSPLHF. DNA for the CDR3: TGTGCCAGCAGGGATGCCCCTGGGTCACCCCTCCACTTT.

J is TRBJ2-7 and V is TRBV30; D assignment may be TRBD1 or TRBD2 (5 bases each). The germline V gene encodes CDR1 GTSNPN and CDR2 SVGIG (reference sequence). CDR3 length equals 13 residues. The CDR3 nucleotides read TGTGCATTCTCCGGGACCACAACCTACGAGCAGTACTTC. Encoded protein: CAFSGTTTYEQYF.

The rearrangement links TRBV5-1 to TRBJ2-5; 7 positions agree with TRBD2. V lost 1 base to trimming and J lost 2 bases; unmatched junction nucleotides: 11. The CDR3 extends over 17 amino acids. The germline CDR1 and CDR2 sequences are SGHRS and YFSETQ. CDR3 in DNA: TGCGCCAGCAGCTTGTACGTCCAGCGGGGAGGGCAAGAGACCCAGTACTTC. Translating it yields CASSLYVQRGGQETQYF.

The CDR3 bases are TGCGCCAGCAGCTTCCGAGACGGGGATACGCAGTATTTT. Protein: CASSFRDGDTQYF. The chain employs TRBV5-1 and TRBJ2-3; D gene ambiguous. Deletions cut 2 bases from V and 6 bases from J, with 10 bases between. The CDR3 is 13 residues long. Germline loops: CDR1 SGHRS, CDR2 YFSETQ.

In its sample, this clone was seen a few times. This CDR3 is also generated by other DNA sequences in the sample. The V and J genes are TRBV6-4 and TRBJ1-1; TRBD1 matches at 7 bases. The CDR3 is 13 residues long. Germline CDR1 MRHNA, CDR2 SNTAGT. V lost 5 bases, J lost 2 bases, and 2 bases stayed unmatched. CDR3 loop: CASSRQGNTEAFF. Here the CDR3 DNA reads TGTGCCAGCAGTAGACAGGGCAACACTGAAGCTTTCTTT.

The rearrangement joins TRBV9 to TRBJ1-1; unclear D gene. The CDR3 runs 16 residues. CDR1 is SGDLS, CDR2 YYNGEE, per germline. Trimming cost V 3 bases and J 5 bases, with 20 bases left between them. CDR3 in DNA: TGTGCCAGCAGCGGCCAACTCGGGTTCGGCGGGACTGAAGCTTTCTTT. This sequence encodes CASSGQLGFGGTEAFF. Together with reference TRBV9 and TRBJ1-1, the CDR3 gives the full variable domain: DSGVTQTPKHLITATGQRVTLRCSPRSGDLSVYWYQQSLDQGLQFLIQYYNGEERAKGNILERFSAQQFPDLHSELNLSSLELGDSALYFCASSGQLGFGGTEAFFGQGTRLTVV.

CDR3 in DNA: TGTGCCAGCACCACTACTAGCGGGGGGGCCCCCGGGGAGCTGTTTTTT. Its translation is CASTTTSGGAPGELFF. The V call is TRBV21-1, the J call TRBJ2-2; the table's D call TRBD2 went unverified against the DNA. TRBV21-1 is a pseudogene locus. CDR3 length: 16 amino acids.

This clone has more than one count but fewer than ten. The CDR3 DNA reads as TGTGCCAGCACCGCGGACAGGGACGCTCTCGGCTACACCTTC. Amino acid sequence: CASTADRDALGYTF. The chain employs TRBV27 and TRBJ1-2, with 8 bases matching TRBD1. This CDR3 spans 14 amino acids. After removal of 7 bases from V and 8 bases from J, the junction contained 12 bases not matched to a gene. CDR1 MNHEY and CDR2 SMNVEV come from the germline V gene (reference sequence).

This chain uses TRBV9 with TRBJ2-1, with 8 bases matching TRBD2. This CDR3 spans 16 amino acids. Losses at the gene ends were 2 bases for V and 5 bases for J; bases not matched to a gene: 9. CDR1 SGDLS and CDR2 YYNGEE come from the germline V gene. The CDR3 here is CASSVGRGAHHNEQFF. The CDR3 nucleotides read TGTGCCAGCAGCGTGGGGCGGGGGGCCCACCACAATGAGCAGTTCTTC.

The V gene is TRBV7-9, the J gene TRBJ1-5; the match to TRBD1 covers 9 bases. The CDR3 covers 14 residues. After removal of 5 bases from V and 8 bases from J, the junction contained 7 bases not matched to a gene. The germline V gene encodes CDR1 SEHNR and CDR2 FQNEAQ (reference sequence). In DNA, the CDR3 is TGTGCCAGCAGCCAAGGGACAGGGAAGGAGCCCCAGCATTTT. Amino acids: CASSQGTGKEPQHF.

The chain couples TRBV18 to TRBJ2-7; 7 bases fit TRBD1. V gave up 0 bases and J gave up 2 bases; unmatched junction bases: 4. The CDR3 covers 15 residues. CDR1 and CDR2 (germline): KGHSH, LQKENI. The DNA for the CDR3 is TGTGCCAGCTCACCACCGGGACAGTCCGCCTACGAGCAGTACTTC. This encodes CASSPPGQSAYEQYF.

This clone has a handful of counts. This chain uses TRBV7-2 with TRBJ2-1; 7 nucleotides match TRBD2. Germline V gene data show CDR1 as SGHTA and CDR2 as FQGNSA. J lost 0 bases, V lost 5 bases, and 4 bases had no gene match. The CDR3 is made up of 15 amino acids. For the CDR3, the DNA is TGTGCCAGCAGCAACCGGACTAGCTCCTACAATGAGCAGTTCTTC. The encoded protein is CASSNRTSSYNEQFF.

There are a few counts of this clone. The rearrangement joins TRBV5-6 to TRBJ2-3; D might be TRBD1 or TRBD2, each matching 7 bases. V lost 2 bases, J lost 1 base, and 17 bases lay in between. The germline V gene has CDR1 SGHDT and CDR2 YYEEEE. The CDR3 has 17 amino acids. CDR3 sequence (DNA): TGTGCCAGCAGCTTCTACACCTCAGGGGGGGGCACAGATACGCAGTATTTT. Residues: CASSFYTSGGGTDTQYF. The full variable domain, with the rest looked up from reference TRBV5-6 and TRBJ2-3, is DAGVTQSPTHLIKTRGQQVTLRCSPKSGHDTVSWYQQALGQGPQFIFQYYEEEERQRGNFPDRFSGHQFPNYSSELNVNALLLGDSALYLCASSFYTSGGGTDTQYFGPGTRLTVL.

This clone was seen a few times. The chain links TRBV18 to TRBJ2-5, with D unclear. Trimming took off 2 bases at V and 5 bases at J, with 9 bases between the two ends. Per the germline V gene, CDR1 is KGHSH and CDR2 is LQKENI. The CDR3 runs 13 residues. The CDR3 DNA sequence: TGTGCCAGCTCACCAGGAAGCGTTGAGACCCAGTACTTC. Translation: CASSPGSVETQYF.

This clone was seen only a few times. This specimen includes other DNA sequences encoding the same CDR3. The CDR3 nucleotides read TGTGCCAGCAGCTCCCTCGGGCAGCCCCAGCATTTT. Translation: CASSSLGQPQHF. The V call is TRBV7-9, the J call TRBJ1-5, with no clear D. Germline CDR1 SEHNR, CDR2 FQNEAQ (reference sequence). Trimming shortened V by 4 bases and J by 7 bases, and 8 bases separated the two germline ends. The CDR3 spans 12 residues.

This chain connects TRBV7-2 to TRBJ2-7; 9 bases are a match to TRBD1. Germline CDR1 SGHTA, CDR2 FQGNSA. V was pared by 5 bases and J by 7 bases, with 15 bases of the junction left unmatched. This CDR3 has 16 residues. The chain's CDR3 is CASSPSGQGGVREQYF. CDR3 nucleotide sequence: TGTGCCAGCAGCCCCTCGGGACAGGGAGGGGTCCGGGAGCAGTACTTC.

For this clone: The germline gene is not matched at one end of the junction; a read error may be the cause. V is TRBV7-7 and J is TRBJ2-3, with D perhaps given as TRBD1 or TRBD2 (5 bases each). Germline V lookup: CDR1 SSHAT, CDR2 FNYEAQ (reference sequence). The CDR3 loop spans 15 amino acids. The CDR3 here is CASSLAFGTTDTQYF. The CDR3 bases are TGTGCTAGCAGCTTAGCCTTCGGGACGACAGATACGCAGTATTTT.

As concerns this clone: Other DNA sequences within the sample encode an identical CDR3. The rearrangement links TRBV29-1 to TRBJ2-1, with D maybe TRBD1 (5 bases). Trimming removed 5 bases from V and 5 bases from J, with 10 bases in between. Looked up from germline, CDR1 is SQVTM and CDR2 is ANQGSEA. The CDR3 sequence is 12 residues long. CDR3 sequence: CSVQGRNNEQFF. The CDR3 DNA follows: TGCAGCGTTCAGGGCAGAAACAATGAGCAGTTCTTC.

The sample holds a few counts of this clone. This chain uses TRBV10-2 with TRBJ2-7, with TRBD2 matching 9 bases. V dropped 5 bases and J dropped 5; count of bases not matched to a gene: 7. The CDR3 covers 14 residues. Germline CDR1 WSHSY, CDR2 SAAADI. The DNA for the CDR3 is TGCGCCAGCAGTACCGTGACTAGCGGTAACGAGCAGTACTTC. The encoded protein is CASSTVTSGNEQYF.

This clone was seen a few times. CDR3 protein: CASSEYPYTGELFF. The CDR3, as DNA: TGTGCCAGCAGTGAATATCCCTACACCGGGGAGCTGTTTTTT. The chain carries TRBV2 and TRBJ2-2; D gene unclear. CDR1 is SNHLY and CDR2 is FYNNEI in the germline V gene. Trimming removed 2 bases at V and 3 bases at J, with 7 bases between. The CDR3 spans 14 residues.

V is TRBV19 and J is TRBJ2-7, with D uncertain. V dropped 5 bases and J dropped 10 bases, with 18 bases sitting between them. The CDR3 has 13 amino acids. Germline lookup yields CDR1 LNHDA and CDR2 SQIVND (reference sequence). As DNA, the CDR3 is TGTGCCAGTAGTGCCTCAGTGCTGGTTGAACAGTACTTC. It specifies CASSASVLVEQYF.

In this sample, this clone turned up a few times. The chain employs TRBV27 and TRBJ2-4, with 9 bases lining up with TRBD2. Germline CDR1 reads MNHEY; CDR2 reads SMNVEV (reference sequence). The CDR3 length is 18 residues. Trimming at V came to 2 bases and at J to 0 bases, leaving 8 bases not matched to a gene. DNA for the CDR3: TGTGCCAGCAGTTTAGGAGCGGGGGGAATGCTAGCCAAAAACATTCAGTACTTC. It yields the protein CASSLGAGGMLAKNIQYF.

The chain joins TRBV7-7 to TRBJ2-5; 10 bases align to TRBD1. CDR3 size: 15 residues. Germline assignment: CDR1 SSHAT and CDR2 FNYEAQ (reference sequence). V shed 0 bases, J shed 5 bases, and the junction held 3 bases outside the gene matches. The chain's CDR3 is CASSLAMGQGETQYF. The CDR3, as DNA: TGTGCCAGCAGCTTAGCAATGGGACAGGGGGAGACCCAGTACTTC.

The rearrangement links TRBV2 to TRBJ2-5; perhaps TRBD1 as D (6 bases). V was cut by 8 bases and J by 3 bases, with 10 bases left in between. CDR3 size: 12 residues. Germline CDR1 is SNHLY and CDR2 is FYNNEI. The CDR3 sequence is CASPRTEETQYF. In nucleotides, the CDR3 is TGTGCCAGCCCCAGGACAGAAGAGACCCAGTACTTC.